Listed below are T cell receptor beta chains from one sample, sequenced in a study of CD8+CD57+ T cells in acquired aplastic anemia. TCRdb re-analysed the reads in MiXCR, keeping a single row per CDR3 protein. The sample includes 150,000 to 200,000 distinct CDR3 sequences, approximately 48% of them seen just once. Specimen: sorted CD4+, CD8+, or CD8+CD57+ T cells (not recorded which) from PBMCs. These TCRs come from a human donor with aplastic anemia. CDR3s include the opening cysteine and the closing phenylalanine or tryptophan. A D gene is named only where the DNA matches it firmly. Size tells how often a clone was seen (once, few, many) or the class of an expanded clone, and some rows leave it out.

d_call: -; clone_size: many; cdr3_length: 12; j_call: TRBJ1-5; v_call: TRBV7-9; cdr3_nt: TGTGCCAGCAATTTGGAAAATCAGCCCCAGCATTTT; cdr3_aa: CASNLENQPQHF
d_call: -; clone_size: -; cdr3_length: 14; j_call: TRBJ2-7; v_call: TRBV27; cdr3_nt: TGTGCCAGCAGTTTAAGAGGGCCTGGCTACGAGCAGTACTTC; cdr3_aa: CASSLRGPGYEQYF
d_call: -; clone_size: -; cdr3_length: 15; j_call: TRBJ1-1; v_call: TRBV19; cdr3_nt: TGTGCCAGTAGTATGATGGTAGGGCGGAACACTGAAGCTTTCTTT; cdr3_aa: CASSMMVGRNTEAFF
d_call: TRBD2; clone_size: -; cdr3_length: 14; j_call: TRBJ2-1; v_call: TRBV7-2; cdr3_nt: TGTGCCAGCAGCTTAGGGCTAGCGGGAGAGGAGCAGTTCTTC; cdr3_aa: CASSLGLAGEEQFF
d_call: TRBD2; clone_size: many; cdr3_length: 14; j_call: TRBJ2-7; v_call: TRBV11-3; cdr3_nt: TGTGCCAGCAGCTCGACTAGCGGGGGCGGAGAGCAGTACTTC; cdr3_aa: CASSSTSGGGEQYF
d_call: -; clone_size: -; cdr3_length: 13; j_call: TRBJ1-2; v_call: TRBV12-3/TRBV12-4; cdr3_nt: TGTGCCAGCAGTCCCTTTTCTAGAGATGGCTACACCTTC; cdr3_aa: CASSPFSRDGYTF
d_call: TRBD2; clone_size: -; cdr3_length: 16; j_call: TRBJ2-3; v_call: TRBV6-2/TRBV6-3; cdr3_nt: TGTGCCAGCAGAAAACGACTAGCGGGGGGCACAGATACGCAGTATTTT; cdr3_aa: CASRKRLAGGTDTQYF
d_call: TRBD1; clone_size: many; cdr3_length: 14; j_call: TRBJ2-1; v_call: TRBV6-4; cdr3_nt: TGTGCCAGCAGTGAACAACAGGGGGCAATGAAGCAGTTCTTC; cdr3_aa: CASSEQQGAMKQFF
d_call: -; clone_size: -; cdr3_length: 15; j_call: TRBJ2-7; v_call: TRBV2; cdr3_nt: TGTGCCAGCAGGACGACAGGTACAAGCTCCTACGAGCAGTACTTC; cdr3_aa: CASRTTGTSSYEQYF
d_call: -; clone_size: -; cdr3_length: 13; j_call: TRBJ1-1; v_call: TRBV7-9; cdr3_nt: TGTGCCAGCAGCTTAGAGCAGGGCACTGAAGCTTTCTTT; cdr3_aa: CASSLEQGTEAFF
d_call: TRBD2; clone_size: many; cdr3_length: 16; j_call: TRBJ2-3; v_call: TRBV19; cdr3_nt: TGTGCCAGTAGTTCCCTAACGGGGGGGCCAGGCGGTACGCAGTATTTT; cdr3_aa: CASSSLTGGPGGTQYF
d_call: TRBD1; clone_size: -; cdr3_length: 17; j_call: TRBJ1-1; v_call: TRBV2; cdr3_nt: TGTGCCAGCAGTTCTATCGGACAGGGGGCGCGGGACACTGAAGCTTTCTTT; cdr3_aa: CASSSIGQGARDTEAFF
d_call: -; clone_size: -; cdr3_length: 13; j_call: TRBJ2-2; v_call: TRBV5-4; cdr3_nt: TGTGCCACCTGTGGGGCGGACACCGGGGAGCTGTTTTTT; cdr3_aa: CATCGADTGELFF
d_call: TRBD2; clone_size: many; cdr3_length: 15; j_call: TRBJ2-1; v_call: TRBV9; cdr3_nt: TGTGCCAGCAGCGTCCAACTAGCGAGCTACAATGAGCAGTTCTTC; cdr3_aa: CASSVQLASYNEQFF
d_call: TRBD1; clone_size: -; cdr3_length: 13; j_call: TRBJ1-3; v_call: TRBV2; cdr3_nt: TGTGCCACCAAACAGGGGGCTGGAAACACCATATATTTT; cdr3_aa: CATKQGAGNTIYF
d_call: -; clone_size: -; cdr3_length: 13; j_call: TRBJ2-7; v_call: TRBV20-1; cdr3_nt: TGCAGTGCTAGAGCCCGGGCGGACTACGAGCAGTACTTC; cdr3_aa: CSARARADYEQYF
d_call: TRBD1; clone_size: many; cdr3_length: 15; j_call: TRBJ2-7; v_call: TRBV7-9; cdr3_nt: TGTGCCAGCAGCTTCGCTAGGACAGGGCGTAACGAGCAGTACTTC; cdr3_aa: CASSFARTGRNEQYF
d_call: -; clone_size: -; cdr3_length: 14; j_call: TRBJ2-1; v_call: TRBV24-1; cdr3_nt: TGTGCCACCAGTGAGGGACGGGAAACTAGTGAGCAGTTCTTC; cdr3_aa: CATSEGRETSEQFF
d_call: TRBD1; clone_size: many; cdr3_length: 20; j_call: TRBJ1-5; v_call: TRBV24-1; cdr3_nt: TGTGCCACCAGTGACTCATTGGGACAGGGTGGGGGTAATAGCAATCAGCCCCAGCATTTT; cdr3_aa: CATSDSLGQGGGNSNQPQHF
d_call: -; clone_size: few; cdr3_length: 15; j_call: TRBJ1-5; v_call: TRBV3-1; cdr3_nt: TGTGCCAGCAGCCAAGATTATGCAGGGCGTCAGCCCCAGCATTTT; cdr3_aa: CASSQDYAGRQPQHF
d_call: -; clone_size: -; cdr3_length: 13; j_call: TRBJ1-4; v_call: TRBV6-5; cdr3_nt: TGTGCCAGCAGGGACTCTCCGGGTGAAAAACTGTTTTTT; cdr3_aa: CASRDSPGEKLFF
d_call: TRBD1; clone_size: -; cdr3_length: 13; j_call: TRBJ1-6; v_call: TRBV20-1; cdr3_nt: TGCAGTGCGAGAGACAGGGTGGTATCACCCCTCCACTTT; cdr3_aa: CSARDRVVSPLHF
d_call: TRBD2; clone_size: few; cdr3_length: 17; j_call: TRBJ2-3; v_call: TRBV6-5; cdr3_nt: TGTGCCAGCAGTTACTCGGGGCGGGGGGGCCGCACAGATACGCAGTATTTT; cdr3_aa: CASSYSGRGGRTDTQYF
d_call: TRBD1; clone_size: -; cdr3_length: 14; j_call: TRBJ1-6; v_call: TRBV29-1; cdr3_nt: TGCAGCGTCCGACAGGGAGAGGCTAGTTCACCCCTCCACTTT; cdr3_aa: CSVRQGEASSPLHF
d_call: TRBD1; clone_size: many; cdr3_length: 17; j_call: TRBJ2-3; v_call: TRBV7-3; cdr3_nt: TGTGCCAGCAGCGCGAACCGTTTGACAGGGGGGGCAGATACGCAGTATTTT; cdr3_aa: CASSANRLTGGADTQYF
d_call: TRBD2; clone_size: many; cdr3_length: 13; j_call: TRBJ2-5; v_call: TRBV19; cdr3_nt: TGTGCCAGTATGGGACTAGCCGAAGAGACCCAGTACTTC; cdr3_aa: CASMGLAEETQYF
d_call: -; clone_size: -; cdr3_length: 15; j_call: TRBJ2-3; v_call: TRBV14; cdr3_nt: TGTGCCAGCAGCTTGGCGGGGGCGGACACAGATACGCAGTATTTT; cdr3_aa: CASSLAGADTDTQYF
d_call: TRBD1; clone_size: many; cdr3_length: 15; j_call: TRBJ2-1; v_call: TRBV5-1; cdr3_nt: TGCGCCAGCAGACGGACCGGGACAGGGGACAATGAGCAGTTCTTC; cdr3_aa: CASRRTGTGDNEQFF
d_call: -; clone_size: many; cdr3_length: 14; j_call: TRBJ1-5; v_call: TRBV6-1; cdr3_nt: TGTGCCAGCGCTCGGGGGGAAGGCAATCAGCCCCAGCATTTT; cdr3_aa: CASARGEGNQPQHF
d_call: -; clone_size: -; cdr3_length: 15; j_call: TRBJ2-1; v_call: TRBV11-1; cdr3_nt: TGTGCCAGCAGCTCCAACGACAGGTTTGGAAATGAGCAGTTCTTC; cdr3_aa: CASSSNDRFGNEQFF
d_call: TRBD1; clone_size: many; cdr3_length: 16; j_call: TRBJ2-3; v_call: TRBV5-1; cdr3_nt: TGCGCCAGCTCAAGGACAGGGGGCATCGGCACAGATACGCAGTATTTT; cdr3_aa: CASSRTGGIGTDTQYF
d_call: -; clone_size: few; cdr3_length: 16; j_call: TRBJ2-6; v_call: TRBV3-1; cdr3_nt: TGTGCCAGCAGCCCGGGACGTAACTCTGGGGCCAACGTCCTGACTTTC; cdr3_aa: CASSPGRNSGANVLTF
d_call: TRBD1; clone_size: many; cdr3_length: 14; j_call: TRBJ1-2; v_call: TRBV2; cdr3_nt: TGTGCCAGCAGTTCCGGACAGGGCCTAGATGGCTACACCTTC; cdr3_aa: CASSSGQGLDGYTF
d_call: -; clone_size: -; cdr3_length: 15; j_call: TRBJ2-1; v_call: TRBV24-1; cdr3_nt: TGTGCCACTAGGGGGGGCTCGGGAGAGCTTAATGAGCAGTTCTTC; cdr3_aa: CATRGGSGELNEQFF
d_call: -; clone_size: -; cdr3_length: 16; j_call: TRBJ2-3; v_call: TRBV20-1; cdr3_nt: TGCAGTGCTAGTCTTTGGGGGGAGGGGGGCACAGATACGCAGTATTTT; cdr3_aa: CSASLWGEGGTDTQYF
d_call: -; clone_size: many; cdr3_length: 14; j_call: TRBJ1-5; v_call: TRBV7-2; cdr3_nt: TGTGCCAGCAGCCCCCCACATCCAGATCAGCCCCAGCATTTT; cdr3_aa: CASSPPHPDQPQHF
d_call: -; clone_size: many; cdr3_length: 14; j_call: TRBJ2-3; v_call: TRBV11-3; cdr3_nt: TGTGCCAGCAGCTTAGAACTAGATGCGGATACGCAGTATTTT; cdr3_aa: CASSLELDADTQYF
d_call: -; clone_size: -; cdr3_length: 14; j_call: TRBJ1-5; v_call: TRBV10-3; cdr3_nt: TGTGCCATCAGTGGGGGACAAGGCGATCAGCCCCAGCATTTT; cdr3_aa: CAISGGQGDQPQHF
d_call: -; clone_size: many; cdr3_length: 13; j_call: TRBJ1-2; v_call: TRBV7-2; cdr3_nt: TGTGCCAGCAGCCCGGAGGGTAACTATGGCTACACCTTC; cdr3_aa: CASSPEGNYGYTF
d_call: TRBD1; clone_size: -; cdr3_length: 13; j_call: TRBJ2-1; v_call: TRBV30; cdr3_nt: TGTGCCTGGAGTATGGGACAGGGTGGTGAGCAGTTCTTC; cdr3_aa: CAWSMGQGGEQFF
d_call: TRBD1; clone_size: many; cdr3_length: 13; j_call: TRBJ1-2; v_call: TRBV6-1; cdr3_nt: TGTGCCATCCGACAGGGGACTAACTATGGCTACACCTTC; cdr3_aa: CAIRQGTNYGYTF
d_call: -; clone_size: -; cdr3_length: 16; j_call: TRBJ2-3; v_call: TRBV11-1; cdr3_nt: TGTGCCAGCAGCTTAGATGGCCACCCGGAGGCAGATACGCAGTATTTT; cdr3_aa: CASSLDGHPEADTQYF
d_call: -; clone_size: -; cdr3_length: 14; j_call: TRBJ2-7; v_call: TRBV5-5; cdr3_nt: TGTGCCAGCAGCATCGGGACGGTCTCCTACGAGCAGTACTTC; cdr3_aa: CASSIGTVSYEQYF
d_call: TRBD2; clone_size: many; cdr3_length: 15; j_call: TRBJ2-2; v_call: TRBV15; cdr3_nt: TGTGCCACCAGCCCTAGCGGGGGGGCCATCAAGGAGCTGTTTTTT; cdr3_aa: CATSPSGGAIKELFF
d_call: -; clone_size: many; cdr3_length: 15; j_call: TRBJ1-1; v_call: TRBV5-1; cdr3_nt: TGCGCCAGCAGCGGACGGGGCAAAAGGAACACTGAAGCTTTCTTT; cdr3_aa: CASSGRGKRNTEAFF